The 31 T cell receptor beta chains below all came from one sample that was sequenced in a study of T cell responses to AZD1222 COVID-19 vaccine (dated by TCRdb to the early 2020s). Libraries were prepared through the immunoSEQ multiplex PCR assay. TCRdb limited this immuneACCESS table to in-frame rearrangements with V and J called. A share of clones is missing; checked studies link under half to unresolved V genes, and the rest is unexplained. The sample has approximately 150,000 clones on record, around 93% of them singletons. The ten biggest clones cover roughly 2.2% of the sample. The time point label on this specimen signifies: baseline before first vaccination. The specimen comprised peripheral blood, sampled on day 0 of AZD1222 vaccination. The receptor set was obtained from an adult in good health.

This sequence joins TRBV19 and TRBJ2-7; 10 bases map to TRBD1. CDR1 and CDR2 from the germline V gene are LNHDA and SQIVND (reference sequence). The CDR3 loop spans 14 amino acids. Trimming at V came to 7 bases and at J to 5 bases, leaving 8 bases not matched to a gene. The CDR3 loop is CASKDRGASDEQYF. The CDR3 DNA sequence: TGTGCCAGTAAGGACAGGGGGGCCAGTGACGAGCAGTACTTC.

The rearrangement links TRBV18 to TRBJ1-1; 9 positions agree with TRBD1. The CDR3 totals 14 residues. Trimming cost V 6 bases and J 6 bases; bases outside gene matches: 8. Germline V lookup: CDR1 KGHSH, CDR2 LQKENI. This chain's CDR3 is CASSPDRGRAEAFF. In DNA form, the CDR3 reads TGTGCCAGCTCGCCGGACAGGGGTAGAGCTGAAGCTTTCTTT.

The chain is built from TRBV14 and TRBJ2-3; D is possibly TRBD1 (8 bases). Germline CDR1 reads SGHDN; CDR2 reads FVKESK. This CDR3 region has 16 residues. With 4 bases removed from V and 1 base from J, the gap between germline ends came to 15 bases. Here the CDR3 reads CASSLWTGRGTDTQYF. DNA for the CDR3: TGTGCCAGCAGCCTCTGGACAGGGAGGGGCACAGATACGCAGTATTTT.

The chain carries TRBV20-1 and TRBJ1-2; no reliable D call. The CDR3 has 11 amino acids. Germline CDR1 DFQATT, CDR2 SNEGSKA (reference sequence). Trimming shortened V by 8 bases and J by 6 bases, and 13 bases separated the two germline ends. CDR3 sequence: CSLTTGDGYTF. For the CDR3, the DNA is TGCAGTCTAACTACCGGGGATGGCTACACCTTC.

The chain is built from TRBV28 and TRBJ2-4; D perhaps matches TRBD1 (5 bases). Trimming stripped 5 bases from V and 9 bases from J, with 17 bases between. Looked up from germline, CDR1 is MDHEN and CDR2 is SYDVKM. The CDR3 length is 14 residues. The chain's CDR3 is CASSDSRVLVIQYF. CDR3 DNA sequence: TGTGCCAGCAGTGACAGTAGGGTTCTGGTCATTCAGTACTTC.

CDR3 loop: CASSLQSGEGEQFF. Here the CDR3 DNA reads TGTGCCAGCAGCCTACAATCAGGGGAGGGTGAGCAGTTCTTC. This chain joins TRBV7-3 and TRBJ2-1; tentative D call: TRBD2 (7 bases). Germline V gives CDR1 SGHTA, CDR2 FQGTGA. V dropped 5 bases and J dropped 9 bases, with 17 bases sitting between them. The length of the CDR3 is 14 residues. Using reference TRBV7-3 and TRBJ2-1 for the parts outside the CDR3, the full variable domain is GAGVSQTPSNKVTEKGKYVELRCDPISGHTALYWYRQSLGQGPEFLIYFQGTGAADDSGLPNDRFFAVRPEGSVSTLKIQRTERGDSAVYLCASSLQSGEGEQFFGPGTRLTVL.

This chain connects TRBV5-1 to TRBJ2-5, with a weak D call TRBD2 (5 bases). CDR1 and CDR2 from the germline V gene are SGHRS and YFSETQ. The CDR3 sequence is 11 residues long. V was cut by 4 bases and J by 9 bases, with 10 bases left in between. In DNA form, the CDR3 reads TGCGCCAGCAGCCTTGACTATTCCCAGTACTTC. Amino acids: CASSLDYSQYF. The full variable domain, with the rest looked up from reference TRBV5-1 and TRBJ2-5, is KAGVTQTPRYLIKTRGQQVTLSCSPISGHRSVSWYQQTPGQGLQFLFEYFSETQRNKGNFPGRFSGRQFSNSRSEMNVSTLELGDSALYLCASSLDYSQYFGPGTRLLVL.

The rearrangement uses TRBV9 and TRBJ2-2; 7 bases are a match to TRBD2. With 8 bases clipped from V and 5 bases from J, the junction kept 9 bases outside the gene matches. Germline CDR1 SGDLS, CDR2 YYNGEE. The CDR3 extends over 14 amino acids. The CDR3 protein is CASSRERATGELFF. The DNA for the CDR3 is TGTGCCAGTTCGCGGGAGAGGGCGACCGGGGAGCTGTTTTTT.

The rearrangement uses TRBV9 and TRBJ2-5; 8 positions agree with TRBD2. CDR1 and CDR2 (germline): SGDLS, YYNGEE. This CDR3 spans 16 amino acids. V was clipped by 0 bases and J by 2 bases; unmatched bases: 6. DNA of the CDR3: TGTGCCAGCAGCGTAGGTCACACGGGAGGGCAAGAGACCCAGTACTTC. Protein: CASSVGHTGGQETQYF.

The chain combines TRBV27 with TRBJ1-1, with D possibly being TRBD1 (5 bases). V was clipped by 6 bases and J by 0 bases, with 14 bases between them. The CDR3 spans 15 residues. Germline CDR1 MNHEY, CDR2 SMNVEV (reference sequence). The CDR3 here is CASRPGGGVNTEAFF. Here the CDR3 DNA reads TGTGCCAGCAGACCGGGGGGAGGCGTGAACACTGAAGCTTTCTTT.

This chain uses TRBV13 with TRBJ2-1; D is perhaps TRBD1 or TRBD2 (6 bases each). The CDR3 loop spans 15 amino acids. CDR1 PRHDT and CDR2 FYEKMQ come from the germline V gene (reference sequence). Between the trimmed V and J ends, which lost 1 base and 5 bases, there was a span of 12 bases. CDR3 nucleotides: TGTGCCAGCAGCTTAGAGGGGGGCACCAACAATGAGCAGTTCTTC. Amino acid sequence: CASSLEGGTNNEQFF.

V is TRBV30 and J is TRBJ1-5; 7 bases agree with TRBD1. The CDR3 has 14 residues. The germline gives CDR1 GTSNPN, CDR2 SVGIG (reference sequence). V shed 2 bases, J shed 8 bases, and the junction held 9 bases outside the gene matches. CDR3 nucleotide sequence: TGTGCCTGGAGTACACAGGGGAAAGGGGAGCCCCAGCATTTT. It specifies CAWSTQGKGEPQHF.

V is TRBV19 and J is TRBJ2-3; 11 positions match TRBD2. The CDR3 totals 15 residues. Germline trimming cut 3 bases from V and 3 bases from J; bases unmatched to any gene: 2. CDR1 LNHDA and CDR2 SQIVND come from the germline V gene (reference sequence). CDR3 in amino acids: CASSIRLAGTDTQYF. For the CDR3, the DNA is TGTGCCAGTAGTATTCGACTAGCGGGAACAGATACGCAGTATTTT.

The chain is built from TRBV5-1 and TRBJ2-2; the match to TRBD1 covers 9 bases. V gave up 4 bases and J gave up 1 base; unmatched junction bases: 5. From germline, CDR1 is SGHRS and CDR2 YFSETQ. CDR3 length: 16 residues. The CDR3 DNA reads TGCGCCAGCAGCCCGGGACAGGGTAGGAACACCGGGGAGCTGTTTTTT. Protein sequence: CASSPGQGRNTGELFF. Full variable domain (missing parts from reference TRBV5-1 and TRBJ2-2): KAGVTQTPRYLIKTRGQQVTLSCSPISGHRSVSWYQQTPGQGLQFLFEYFSETQRNKGNFPGRFSGRQFSNSRSEMNVSTLELGDSALYLCASSPGQGRNTGELFFGEGSRLTVL.

This rearrangement joins TRBV7-3 to TRBJ2-3, with D unclear. Looked up from germline, CDR1 is SGHTA and CDR2 is FQGTGA. There are 16 residues in the CDR3. The V gene lost 0 bases and the J gene lost 0 bases, with 10 bases spanning the gap. For the CDR3, the DNA is TGTGCCAGCAGCTTAACCTTCTCTCCTAGCACAGATACGCAGTATTTT. Its protein product is CASSLTFSPSTDTQYF.

This clone was seen more than once but under ten times. This rearrangement joins TRBV3-1 (or the pseudogene TRBV3-2) to TRBJ2-7, with TRBD2 identical over 10 bases. This CDR3 spans 15 amino acids. J was trimmed by 7 bases and V by 0 bases; bases with no gene match: 6. Germline values: CDR1 LGHDT, CDR2 YNNKEL (reference sequence). The CDR3 sequence: CASSQDLAGAREQYF. In DNA form, the CDR3 reads TGTGCCAGCAGCCAAGACCTAGCGGGAGCTAGGGAGCAGTACTTC.

The chain is built from TRBV3-1 (or the pseudogene TRBV3-2) and TRBJ1-6; D is ambiguous. The CDR3 consists of 15 residues. Trimming took 2 bases from V and 9 from J, leaving 14 bases between them. Germline V gene lookup returns CDR1 LGHDT and CDR2 YNNKEL (reference sequence). CDR3 amino acids: CASSQSLSYGSPLHF. CDR3 nucleotides: TGTGCCAGCAGCCAATCTTTATCCTACGGTTCACCCCTCCACTTT.

This rearrangement joins TRBV6-2 or TRBV6-3 to TRBJ2-7; D gene unclear. The V and J ends lost 2 bases and 7 bases respectively, with 21 bases between them. This CDR3 contains 16 residues. The V gene's germline CDR1 is MNHEY and CDR2 SVGEGT. CDR3 bases: TGTGCCAGCAGTTACATCGGAAACGCAGGTGGTATAGAGCAGTACTTC. Amino acids: CASSYIGNAGGIEQYF.

DNA for the CDR3: TGTGCCAGTAGGGACCTTAGCGGGAGTGGCAACACCGGGGAGCTGTTTTTT. Protein product: CASRDLSGSGNTGELFF. The genes are TRBV19 and TRBJ2-2; 9 positions agree with TRBD2. V was clipped by 6 bases and J by 2 bases; unmatched bases: 10. The germline CDR1 and CDR2 sequences are LNHDA and SQIVND (reference sequence). CDR3 size: 17 residues.

The chain recombines TRBV2 with TRBJ1-6; D is perhaps TRBD1 (6 bases). The CDR3 is 15 residues long. Trimming pared 7 bases from V and 6 bases from J, leaving 16 bases between. Germline CDR1 is SNHLY and CDR2 is FYNNEI. The CDR3 DNA follows: TGTGCCAGCACCCTGGACAGTCCGAGTAATTCACCCCTCCACTTT. Translating gives CASTLDSPSNSPLHF.

The chain carries TRBV5-1 and TRBJ2-1; D gene ambiguous. The CDR3 loop spans 17 amino acids. Per the germline V gene, CDR1 is SGHRS and CDR2 is YFSETQ. The V gene lost 1 base and the J gene lost 0 bases, with 14 bases spanning the gap. The CDR3 is CASSLLYSPSSYNEQFF. The DNA of the CDR3 is TGCGCCAGCAGCTTGCTTTACAGCCCGAGCTCCTACAATGAGCAGTTCTTC.

This clone was detected a few times. The chain employs TRBV7-2 and TRBJ1-1; D remains unclear. With 5 bases removed from V and 2 bases from J, the gap between germline ends came to 9 bases. From germline, CDR1 is SGHTA and CDR2 FQGNSA. This CDR3 comprises 13 residues. The CDR3 sequence: CASSVPQNTEAFF. The CDR3 DNA reads as TGTGCCAGCAGCGTGCCCCAAAACACTGAAGCTTTCTTT.

The chain combines TRBV5-8 with TRBJ2-3; D remains ambiguous. The CDR3 is 16 residues long. Germline assignment: CDR1 SGHTS and CDR2 YDEGEE. V was trimmed by 4 bases and J by 0 bases, leaving 15 bases between them. CDR3 residues: CASSPRRIFSTDTQYF. The CDR3 DNA is TGTGCCAGCAGCCCACGACGGATCTTTAGCACAGATACGCAGTATTTT.

The chain carries TRBV6-5 and TRBJ2-3; D gene uncertain. Germline loops: CDR1 MNHEY, CDR2 SVGAGI. This CDR3 region has 15 residues. Trimming removed 8 bases at V and 5 bases at J, with 20 bases between. Written as DNA, the CDR3 is TGTGCCAGCCCCACCTTTCGAGGCTTCGAAGATACGCAGTATTTT. Its protein is CASPTFRGFEDTQYF.

This rearrangement joins TRBV4-1 to TRBJ2-3; TRBD2 matches at 13 bases. CDR3 length: 17 amino acids. With 1 base clipped from V and 8 bases from J, the junction kept 9 bases outside the gene matches. CDR1 and CDR2 from the germline V gene are MGHRA and YSYEKL. In DNA form, the CDR3 reads TGCGCCAGCAGCCAAGGATTGACTAGCGGGGGGCGGGGTACGCAGTATTTT. This encodes CASSQGLTSGGRGTQYF.

The V and J genes are TRBV5-4 and TRBJ1-2; 9 nucleotides align to TRBD1. The CDR3 has 14 amino acids. CDR1 SGHNT and CDR2 YYREEE come from the germline V gene (reference sequence). Trimming removed 4 bases from V and 2 bases from J; junction bases left unmatched: 3. CDR3: CASSPGTGNYGYTF. CDR3 coding DNA: TGTGCCAGCAGCCCAGGGACAGGGAACTATGGCTACACCTTC.

The J gene is TRBJ1-4, the V gene TRBV12-3 or TRBV12-4, with no clear D. V lost 1 base and J lost 8, with 5 bases in between. The CDR3 consists of 12 residues. The chain's CDR3 is CASSLVGEKLFF. The CDR3 DNA reads as TGTGCCAGCAGTTTAGTGGGAGAAAAACTGTTTTTT.

This chain connects TRBV28 to TRBJ2-3; D is perhaps TRBD2 (6 bases). CDR3 length equals 12 residues. V was cut by 9 bases and J by 6 bases, with 13 bases left in between. Germline V gene lookup returns CDR1 MDHEN and CDR2 SYDVKM. The chain's CDR3 is CASWTTVDTQYF. CDR3 coding DNA: TGTGCCAGTTGGACTACCGTCGATACGCAGTATTTT.

J is TRBJ2-7 and V is TRBV7-9; unclear D gene. Germline V lookup: CDR1 SEHNR, CDR2 FQNEAQ (reference sequence). This CDR3 spans 12 amino acids. Trimming pared 1 base from V and 6 bases from J, leaving 7 bases between. The CDR3 region is CASSLEFVEQYF. Written as DNA, the CDR3 is TGTGCCAGCAGCTTAGAATTTGTCGAGCAGTACTTC.

The V and J genes are TRBV9 and TRBJ1-2; D is possibly TRBD1 (5 bases). Trimming took off 0 bases at V and 8 bases at J, with 17 bases between the two ends. The CDR3 spans 15 residues. The germline gives CDR1 SGDLS, CDR2 YYNGEE. This CDR3 is CASSVDLIGTWGYTF. The CDR3 nucleotides read TGTGCCAGCAGCGTAGACCTAATAGGGACTTGGGGCTACACCTTC.

The V gene is TRBV2, the J gene TRBJ2-3; 9 positions match TRBD2. Germline trimming cut 5 bases from V and 2 bases from J; bases unmatched to any gene: 5. The length of the CDR3 is 15 residues. Germline assignment: CDR1 SNHLY and CDR2 FYNNEI. CDR3 nucleotides: TGTGCCAGCAGTCCTAGCGGGACAGACACAGATACGCAGTATTTT. Its translation is CASSPSGTDTDTQYF.